Listed below are T cell receptor beta chains from one sample, sequenced in a study of blood T cell repertoires in COVID-19. TCRdb's copy holds only in-frame clones and misses some; the assay was immunoSEQ multiplex PCR. Here the sample spans some 270,000 clones, roughly nine tenths being singletons. Sequencing was performed on peripheral blood. The origin of the receptors is a man aged 45-65 years with acute or convalescent COVID-19. Both conserved end residues are trimmed from each CDR3. Size values are once, few and many counts, or a class for expanded clones, and some rows have none.

>TRBV5-1|few|TRBJ2-1
ASSFPTSGDYNEQF
>TRBV9|-|TRBJ1-1
ASSVGSWNTEAF
>TRBV5-1|-|TRBJ2-5
ASRASEYQETQY
>TRBV2|once|TRBJ1-5
ASSLDTYSNQPQH
>TRBV19|-|TRBJ1-2
ASSIAEGKYGYT
>TRBV27|-|TRBJ1-1
ASSYQANTEAF
>TRBV18|-|TRBJ1-4
ASSPRRAGDEKLF
>TRBV12-3/TRBV12-4|-|TRBJ1-1
ASSVYPSTEAF
>TRBV5-1|-|TRBJ2-3
ASSLGRGRGDTQY
>TRBV19|few|TRBJ2-1
ASSIRGDGYNEQF